This TCR beta chain was observed in a study of cytomegalovirus exposure and HLA in healthy donors. Germline V gene sequence: CDR1 PRHDT, CDR2 FYEKMQ (reference sequence). Trimming removed 0 bases from V and 4 bases from J, with 9 bases in between. CDR3 size: 14 residues. The primer mix had 60 Vbeta and 13 Jbeta primers. Generated by immunoSEQ multiplex PCR, the TCRdb table keeps only in-frame clones and is missing some. This sample carries 130,000 or so clones, roughly 78% of them seen once, and the ten largest clones take roughly 5%. The J gene is TRBJ1-2, the V gene TRBV13; D not certain. The origin of this receptor is a man aged 25-45 years in good health and CMV-seronegative. The specimen sequenced was PBMCs. DNA of the CDR3: TGTGCCAGCAGCTTAGGTAGCGGGCGCTATGGCTACACCTTC. Translated, it gives CASSLGSGRYGYTF.